Below, 5 T cell receptor beta chains from the same sample are listed, as sequenced in a study of T cell changes during pregnancy in multiple sclerosis. TCRdb keeps only in-frame clones here, not all; method: immunoSEQ multiplex PCR. The table shows approximately 69,000 clones, with around nine tenths occurring only once. The sample here was peripheral blood, taken in the second trimester of pregnancy. Receptors originate from a female donor in good health, enrolled as a control in a pregnancy study.

V is TRBV6-1 and J is TRBJ2-5; perhaps TRBD1 as D (5 bases). The CDR3 length is 12 residues. V lost 5 bases to trimming and J lost 12 bases, with 16 bases between them. CDR1 is MNHNS and CDR2 is SASEGT in the germline V gene. CDR3 nucleotides: TGTGCCAGCAGTAAATCGACAGTTCAAGAGTACTTC. Protein sequence: CASSKSTVQEYF.

The V gene is TRBV28, the J gene TRBJ1-2, with D tentatively TRBD1 (6 bases). Germline V gene data show CDR1 as MDHEN and CDR2 as SYDVKM. The V end lost 5 bases, the J end lost 8 bases, and 21 bases lay between the germline ends. The CDR3 covers 15 residues. CDR3 residues: CASSPGGRSLAGYTF. The CDR3 DNA reads TGTGCCAGCAGTCCCGGGGGGCGGAGCTTAGCGGGCTACACCTTC.

This rearrangement joins TRBV9 to TRBJ2-7; 10 bases map to TRBD2. CDR3 size: 15 residues. Germline loops: CDR1 SGDLS, CDR2 YYNGEE. With V trimmed by 4 bases and J by 3 bases, 7 bases remained unmatched. The CDR3 reads CASSPGLAALYEQYF. CDR3 nucleotide sequence: TGTGCCAGCAGCCCCGGACTAGCGGCCCTCTACGAGCAGTACTTC.

The chain uses TRBV7-8 and TRBJ1-1, with TRBD1 identical over 9 bases. This CDR3 comprises 14 residues. Germline CDR1 reads SGHVS; CDR2 reads FQNEAQ. V was clipped by 3 bases and J by 3 bases; unmatched bases: 2. The CDR3 DNA follows: TGTGCCAGCAGCTTCAACAGGGGGCACACTGAAGCTTTCTTT. Translated, it gives CASSFNRGHTEAFF.

Written as DNA, the CDR3 is TGTGCCAGCAGCCAAAGACTAGCGGGGGGACCTTCTAACACCGGGGAGCTGTTTTTT. It specifies CASSQRLAGGPSNTGELFF. This chain uses TRBV7-8 with TRBJ2-2; 13 positions agree with TRBD2. The CDR3 length is 19 residues. V lost 5 bases to trimming and J lost 2 bases; unmatched junction nucleotides: 11. Germline V gene data show CDR1 as SGHVS and CDR2 as FQNEAQ.